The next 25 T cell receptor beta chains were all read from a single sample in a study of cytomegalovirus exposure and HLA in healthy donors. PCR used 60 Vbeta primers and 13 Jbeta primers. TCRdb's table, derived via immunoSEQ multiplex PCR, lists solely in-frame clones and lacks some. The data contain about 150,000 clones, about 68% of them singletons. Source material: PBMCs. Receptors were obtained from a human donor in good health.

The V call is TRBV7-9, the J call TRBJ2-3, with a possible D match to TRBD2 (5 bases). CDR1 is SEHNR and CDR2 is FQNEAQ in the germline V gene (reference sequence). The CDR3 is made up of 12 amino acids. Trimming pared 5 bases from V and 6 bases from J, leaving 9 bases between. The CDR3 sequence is CASSPGLDTQYF. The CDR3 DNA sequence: TGTGCCAGCAGCCCTGGACTGGATACGCAGTATTTT.

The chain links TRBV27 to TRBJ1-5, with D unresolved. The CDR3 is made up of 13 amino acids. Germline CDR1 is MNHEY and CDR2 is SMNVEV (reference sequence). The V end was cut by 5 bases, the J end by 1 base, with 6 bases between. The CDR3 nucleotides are TGTGCCAGCAGTCCTAACAGCAATCAGCCCCAGCATTTT. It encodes CASSPNSNQPQHF.

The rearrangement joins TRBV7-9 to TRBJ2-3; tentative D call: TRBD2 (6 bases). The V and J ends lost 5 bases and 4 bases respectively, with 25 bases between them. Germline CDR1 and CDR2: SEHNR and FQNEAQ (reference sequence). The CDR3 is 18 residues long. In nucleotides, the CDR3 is TGTGCCAGCAGCCCCTACGGGGTTAGCGGCCCTGCATCAGATACGCAGTATTTT. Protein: CASSPYGVSGPASDTQYF.

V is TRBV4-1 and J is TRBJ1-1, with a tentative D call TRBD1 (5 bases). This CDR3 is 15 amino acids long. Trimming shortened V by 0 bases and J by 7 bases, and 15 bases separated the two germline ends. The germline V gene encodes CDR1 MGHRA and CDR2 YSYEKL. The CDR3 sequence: CASSQDLVVGLEAFF. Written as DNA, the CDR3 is TGCGCCAGCAGCCAAGATCTAGTGGTGGGACTTGAAGCTTTCTTT.

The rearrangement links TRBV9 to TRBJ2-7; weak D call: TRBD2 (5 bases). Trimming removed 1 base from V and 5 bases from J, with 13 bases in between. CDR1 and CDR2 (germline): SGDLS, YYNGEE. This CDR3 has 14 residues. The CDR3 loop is CASSVLDSVNEQYF. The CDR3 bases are TGTGCCAGCAGCGTACTGGATAGCGTTAACGAGCAGTACTTC. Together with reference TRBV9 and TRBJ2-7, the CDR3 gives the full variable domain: DSGVTQTPKHLITATGQRVTLRCSPRSGDLSVYWYQQSLDQGLQFLIQYYNGEERAKGNILERFSAQQFPDLHSELNLSSLELGDSALYFCASSVLDSVNEQYFGPGTRLTVT.

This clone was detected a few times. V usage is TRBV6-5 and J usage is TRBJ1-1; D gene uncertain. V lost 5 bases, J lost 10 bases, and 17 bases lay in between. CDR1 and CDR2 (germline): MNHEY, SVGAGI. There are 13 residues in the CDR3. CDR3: CASSPDRDSTAFF. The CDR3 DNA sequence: TGTGCCAGCAGTCCGGATCGGGATAGTACAGCTTTCTTT.

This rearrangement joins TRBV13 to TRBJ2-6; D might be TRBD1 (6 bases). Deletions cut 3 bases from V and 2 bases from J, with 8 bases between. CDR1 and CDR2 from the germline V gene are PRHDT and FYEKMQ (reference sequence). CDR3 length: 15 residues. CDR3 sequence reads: CASSFRGPGANVLTF. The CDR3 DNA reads TGTGCCAGCAGCTTCAGGGGCCCTGGGGCCAACGTCCTGACTTTC.

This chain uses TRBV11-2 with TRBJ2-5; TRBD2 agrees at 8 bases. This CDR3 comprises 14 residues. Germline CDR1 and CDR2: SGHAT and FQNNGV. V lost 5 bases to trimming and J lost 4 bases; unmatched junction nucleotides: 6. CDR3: CASSNGGVGETQYF. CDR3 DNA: TGTGCCAGCAGCAACGGGGGGGTTGGAGAGACCCAGTACTTC.

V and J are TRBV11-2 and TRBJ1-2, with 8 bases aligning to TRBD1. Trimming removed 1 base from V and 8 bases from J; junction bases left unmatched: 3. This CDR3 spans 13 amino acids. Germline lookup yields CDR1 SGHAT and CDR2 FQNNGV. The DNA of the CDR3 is TGTGCCAGCAGCTTAGGACAGGGGATCGGCTACACCTTC. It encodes CASSLGQGIGYTF.

The CDR3 sequence is CASSPTRLAGVNEQYF. DNA for the CDR3: TGTGCCAGCAGTCCGACCCGCCTAGCGGGAGTTAACGAGCAGTACTTC. V gene TRBV28 combines with J gene TRBJ2-7; 10 bases line up with TRBD2. CDR1 MDHEN and CDR2 SYDVKM come from the germline V gene. V trimming: 5 bases; J trimming: 5 bases; junction bases outside the gene matches: 12. The CDR3 sequence is 16 residues long.

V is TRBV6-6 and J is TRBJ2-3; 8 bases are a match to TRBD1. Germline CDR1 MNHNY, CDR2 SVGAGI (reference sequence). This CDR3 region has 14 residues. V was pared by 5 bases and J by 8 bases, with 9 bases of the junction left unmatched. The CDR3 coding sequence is TGTGCCAGCAGTCAGCTGACAGGGGTGGGTACGCAGTATTTT. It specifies CASSQLTGVGTQYF.

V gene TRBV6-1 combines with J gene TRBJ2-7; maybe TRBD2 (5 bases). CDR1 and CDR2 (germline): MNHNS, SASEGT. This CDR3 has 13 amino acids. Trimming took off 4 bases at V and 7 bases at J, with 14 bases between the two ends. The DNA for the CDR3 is TGTGCCAGCAGTGGCGACGGAACTAGAGAGCAGTACTTC. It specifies CASSGDGTREQYF.

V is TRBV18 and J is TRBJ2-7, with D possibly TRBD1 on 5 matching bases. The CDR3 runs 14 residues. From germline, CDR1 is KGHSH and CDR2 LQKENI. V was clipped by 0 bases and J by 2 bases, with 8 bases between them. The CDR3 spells CASSPPGRAYEQYF. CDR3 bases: TGTGCCAGCTCACCACCTGGCAGGGCCTACGAGCAGTACTTC.

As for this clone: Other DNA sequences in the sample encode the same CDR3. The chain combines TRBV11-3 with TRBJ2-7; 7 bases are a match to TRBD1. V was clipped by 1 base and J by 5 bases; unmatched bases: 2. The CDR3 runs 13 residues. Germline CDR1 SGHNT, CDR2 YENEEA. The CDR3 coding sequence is TGTGCCAGCAGCTTAGGCCAGGGGGACGAGCAGTACTTC. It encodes CASSLGQGDEQYF.

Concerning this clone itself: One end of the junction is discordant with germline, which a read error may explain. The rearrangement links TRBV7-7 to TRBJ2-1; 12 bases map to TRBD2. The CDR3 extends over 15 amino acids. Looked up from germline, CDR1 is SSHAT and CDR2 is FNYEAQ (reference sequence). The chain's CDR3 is CASSQTSGRGHEQFF. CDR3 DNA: TGTGCTAGCAGTCAGACTAGCGGGAGAGGCCATGAGCAGTTCTTC.

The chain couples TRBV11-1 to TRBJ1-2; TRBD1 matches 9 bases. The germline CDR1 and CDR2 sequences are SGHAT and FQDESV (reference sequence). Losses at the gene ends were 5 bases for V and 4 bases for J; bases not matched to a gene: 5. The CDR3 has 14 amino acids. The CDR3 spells CASSPRDRAYGYTF. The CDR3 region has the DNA TGTGCCAGCAGCCCCCGGGACAGGGCCTATGGCTACACCTTC.

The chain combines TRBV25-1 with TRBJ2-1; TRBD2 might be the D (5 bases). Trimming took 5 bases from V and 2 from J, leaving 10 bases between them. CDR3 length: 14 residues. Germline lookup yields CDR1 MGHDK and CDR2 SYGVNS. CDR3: CASSKRTPYNEQFF. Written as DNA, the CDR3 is TGTGCCAGCAGTAAGCGGACGCCCTACAATGAGCAGTTCTTC.

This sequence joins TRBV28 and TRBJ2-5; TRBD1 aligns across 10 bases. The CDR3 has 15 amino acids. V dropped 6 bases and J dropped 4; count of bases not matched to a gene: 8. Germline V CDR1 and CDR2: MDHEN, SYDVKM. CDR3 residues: CASRGTGAGGETQYF. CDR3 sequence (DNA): TGTGCCAGCAGAGGGACAGGGGCTGGCGGAGAGACCCAGTACTTC.

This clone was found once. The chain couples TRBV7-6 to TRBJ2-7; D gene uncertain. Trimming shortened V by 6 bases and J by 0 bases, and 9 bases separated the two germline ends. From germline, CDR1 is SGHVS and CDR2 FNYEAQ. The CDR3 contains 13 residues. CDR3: CASSPDNSYEQYF. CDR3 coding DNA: TGTGCCAGCAGTCCCGACAACTCCTACGAGCAGTACTTC.

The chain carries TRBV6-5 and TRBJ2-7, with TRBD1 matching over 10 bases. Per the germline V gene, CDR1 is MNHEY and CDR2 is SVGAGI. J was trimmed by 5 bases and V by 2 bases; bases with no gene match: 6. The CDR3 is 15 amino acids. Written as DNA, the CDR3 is TGTGCCAGCAGTTACCAAGAGGGGACAGGGGACGAGCAGTACTTC. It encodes CASSYQEGTGDEQYF.

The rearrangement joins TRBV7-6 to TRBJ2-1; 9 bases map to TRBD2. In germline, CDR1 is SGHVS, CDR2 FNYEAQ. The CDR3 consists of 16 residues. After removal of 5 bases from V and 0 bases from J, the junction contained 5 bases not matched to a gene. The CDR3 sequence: CASSPGLAGSYNEQFF. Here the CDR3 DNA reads TGTGCCAGCAGCCCGGGACTAGCAGGCTCCTACAATGAGCAGTTCTTC.

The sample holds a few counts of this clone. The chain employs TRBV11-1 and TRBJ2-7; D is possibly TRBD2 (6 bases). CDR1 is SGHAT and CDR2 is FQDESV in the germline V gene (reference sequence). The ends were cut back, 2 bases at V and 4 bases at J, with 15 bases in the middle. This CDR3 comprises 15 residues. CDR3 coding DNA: TGTGCCAGCAGCTTATCATACCCGCTAGCGTACGAGCAGTACTTC. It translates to CASSLSYPLAYEQYF.

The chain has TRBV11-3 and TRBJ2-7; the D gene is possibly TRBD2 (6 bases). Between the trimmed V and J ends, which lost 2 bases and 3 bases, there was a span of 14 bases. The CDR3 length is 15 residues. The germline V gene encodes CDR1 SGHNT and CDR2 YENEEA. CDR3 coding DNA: TGTGCCAGCAGCTTACGGGAGACAGCCCTCTACGAGCAGTACTTC. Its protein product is CASSLRETALYEQYF.

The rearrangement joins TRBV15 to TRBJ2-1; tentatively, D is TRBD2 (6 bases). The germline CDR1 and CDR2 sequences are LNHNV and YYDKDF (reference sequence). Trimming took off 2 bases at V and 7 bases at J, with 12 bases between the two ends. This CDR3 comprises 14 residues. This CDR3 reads CATSRPPAGNEQFF. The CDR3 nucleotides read TGTGCCACCAGCAGACCCCCTGCGGGGAATGAGCAGTTCTTC.

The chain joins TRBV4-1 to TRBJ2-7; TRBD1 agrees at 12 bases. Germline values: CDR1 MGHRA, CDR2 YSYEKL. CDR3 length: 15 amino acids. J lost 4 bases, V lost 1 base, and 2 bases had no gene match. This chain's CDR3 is CASSQGGQGAYEQYF. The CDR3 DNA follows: TGCGCCAGCAGCCAAGGGGGACAGGGGGCTTACGAGCAGTACTTC.